Listed below are T cell receptor beta chains from one sample, sequenced in a study of blood T cell repertoires in COVID-19. Measured with immunoSEQ multiplex PCR; TCRdb has only the in-frame clones, and not every one. The sample gives tens of thousands of clones, around 90% of which show up once; about 5% is in the top ten. The sample was peripheral blood. These receptors all come from a woman of 80 years or more with acute or convalescent COVID-19. Each CDR3 is given with its conserved first and last residue. The D gene is left open where the match is weak. The listing skips clone size in some rows; elsewhere it reads once, few, many or a size class.

cdr3_length j_call clone_size v_call d_call cdr3_nt cdr3_aa
14 TRBJ2-7 - TRBV4-3 - TGCGCCAGCAGCCCGTCGACAGACTCCTACGAGCAGTACTTC CASSPSTDSYEQYF
13 TRBJ2-7 few TRBV5-1 - TGCGCCAGCAGCCTTACAGGGTTCAACGAGCAGTACTTC CASSLTGFNEQYF
13 TRBJ2-5 - TRBV5-1 - TGCGCCAGCAGCTTGGGAGGGGGAGAGACCCAGTACTTC CASSLGGGETQYF
17 TRBJ1-2 - TRBV9 TRBD1 TGTGCCAGCAGCGGACAACTCCCGGGACAGAGTAACTATGGCTACACCTTC CASSGQLPGQSNYGYTF
15 TRBJ2-1 - TRBV2 - TGTGCCAGCAGTGACGGGCTAGCAAGGTACAATGAGCAGTTCTTC CASSDGLARYNEQFF
16 TRBJ2-1 - TRBV10-3 TRBD2 TGTGCCATCAGCATTAGCGGGGGGGCAAGGTACAATGAGCAGTTCTTC CAISISGGARYNEQFF
17 TRBJ2-3 once TRBV5-1 TRBD2 TGCGCCAGCAGCTCGGGACTAGCGGGGGCCGGGGCAGATACGCAGTATTTT CASSSGLAGAGADTQYF
16 TRBJ2-2 - TRBV29-1 - TGCAGCGTTGCTGATAGCGGACGGGGAAACACCGGGGAGCTGTTTTTT CSVADSGRGNTGELFF
16 TRBJ2-1 - TRBV6-2/TRBV6-3 - TGTGCCAGCAGTTACTATGGGAGGATAGGGGACAATGAGCAGTTCTTC CASSYYGRIGDNEQFF
15 TRBJ2-7 - TRBV6-2/TRBV6-3 - TGTGCCAGCAGTACTAGACGGAACGTTACCTACGAGCAGTACTTC CASSTRRNVTYEQYF
15 TRBJ1-5 - TRBV9 TRBD1 TGTGCCAGCAGCCTCTCGGGACAGGGGGATCAGCCCCAGCATTTT CASSLSGQGDQPQHF
13 TRBJ1-1 - TRBV7-2 - TGTGCCAGCAGCTCAAAGCGTACCACTGAAGCTTTCTTT CASSSKRTTEAFF
17 TRBJ2-3 - TRBV6-2/TRBV6-3 - TGTGCCAGCAGTTACGACTCAGGGGCCAATTCTCTGGATACGCAGTATTTT CASSYDSGANSLDTQYF
15 TRBJ2-1 - TRBV7-7 TRBD1 TGTGCTAGCAGCCGACGGACAGGCGACTACAATGAGCAGTTCTTC CASSRRTGDYNEQFF
16 TRBJ1-1 - TRBV29-1 - TGCAGCGTTGAAAGGGGGTACAGGGAGGGGAACACTGAAGCTTTCTTT CSVERGYREGNTEAFF
12 TRBJ2-3 - TRBV7-8 - TGTGCCAGCAGTCATCGCACAGATACGCAGTATTTT CASSHRTDTQYF
12 TRBJ2-7 - TRBV30 - TGTGCCTGGAACCGGAAAGGGGTCGAGCAGTACTTC CAWNRKGVEQYF
14 TRBJ2-1 - TRBV6-4 - TGTGCCAGCAGTGACTCTATATTAACTCGCGAGCAGTTCTTC CASSDSILTREQFF
13 TRBJ2-7 - TRBV11-1 - TGTGCCAGCAGCTTTGAGTCCTCCTACGAGCAGTACTTC CASSFESSYEQYF
12 TRBJ1-2 - TRBV27 - TGTGCCAGCAGTGGAGAGGATTATGGCTACACCTTC CASSGEDYGYTF
15 TRBJ2-5 - TRBV6-5 - TGTGCCAGCAACCCGGACGGGGTGTGGGGAGAGACCCAGTACTTC CASNPDGVWGETQYF
15 TRBJ2-6 - TRBV14 - TGTGCCAGCAGCCAACTCCCCCCTGGGGCCAACGTCCTGACTTTC CASSQLPPGANVLTF
14 TRBJ2-3 - TRBV27 TRBD2 TGTGCCAGCGGGCTAGCGGGAGTGTTAGATACGCAGTATTTT CASGLAGVLDTQYF
16 TRBJ2-3 - TRBV11-1 TRBD2 TGTGCCAGCAGCCCCCGGGCCAAGACGGGAGGGCATACGCAGTATTTT CASSPRAKTGGHTQYF
13 TRBJ2-3 - TRBV6-1 - TGTGCCAGCAGTGAGGGCCACACAGATACGCAGTATTTT CASSEGHTDTQYF
16 TRBJ1-1 - TRBV5-1 TRBD1 TGCGCCAGCAGCATTTCAGGGGGCGGTGGTGACACTGAAGCTTTCTTT CASSISGGGGDTEAFF
13 TRBJ1-2 - TRBV2 - TGTGCCAGCAGTGACGACTTCACCGGTGGCTACACCTTC CASSDDFTGGYTF
14 TRBJ2-5 once TRBV9 TRBD1 TGTGCCAGCAGCGTATCAGGGGGCAGGGAGACCCAGTACTTC CASSVSGGRETQYF
13 TRBJ1-5 - TRBV6-5 - TGTGCCAGCAGAGGACAGAGCAATCAGCCCCAGCATTTT CASRGQSNQPQHF
15 TRBJ1-1 - TRBV4-1 - TGCGCCAGCAGCCATTTACAGGGCCTGAACACTGAAGCTTTCTTT CASSHLQGLNTEAFF
15 TRBJ2-7 - TRBV9 - TGTGCCAGCAGCGTAGCGACAGACCACCCCTACGAGCAGTACTTC CASSVATDHPYEQYF
16 TRBJ2-6 - TRBV7-9 - TGTGCCAGCAGCTTCAATCTACGCTCTGGGGCCAACGTCCTGACTTTC CASSFNLRSGANVLTF
16 TRBJ1-2 - TRBV6-1 - TGTGCCAGCAGTGAAGCGAGCAGGGGACGCTGGGGCGGCTACACCTTC CASSEASRGRWGGYTF